This paragraph covers one T cell receptor beta chain sequence. It has no known antigen specificity. It has no much larger one-base neighbor in the sample; base qualities were not kept. Participants in the prospective study were enrolled through a virtual design, were aged roughly 18 to 90 years, and lived in 24 United States geographic areas. Cohort assignment in the prospective study relied on participant-reported clinical history from a screening survey and a study questionnaire. In the prospective study, mobile phlebotomists collected whole blood, serum and a nasopharyngeal or oropharyngeal swab from each participant. Participants in the prospective study had the option to provide additional blood draws and questionnaires over a 2-month period. Blood samples from the prospective study were shipped frozen or at room temperature prior to DNA extraction. Based on the germline V gene, the CDR1 and CDR2 sequences are SGHDT and YYEEEE. V drops 3 bases and J drops 1 base, leaving 13 bases in between. The CDR3 goes from the cysteine to the phenylalanine over 15 residues. Only the CDR3 DNA is retained, 45 bases long and in frame from the first base.

TCRbeta CDR3 regions were amplified from genomic DNA by means of the immunoSEQ Assay, a bias-controlled multiplex PCR. The authors' pipeline ran thus. Within the assay, amplification of reference gene primers was used to estimate how many nucleated cells each sample contained. To quantify the absolute abundance of each unique TCRbeta CDR3 rearrangement, sequence reads were collapsed and filtered. Productive Simpson clonality was computed per sample as the square root of Simpson's diversity index over productive rearrangements. TCRdb took this table from immuneACCESS and kept in-frame rearrangements with V and J called. Such tables lack part of the clones; where checked against another copy, unresolved V genes explain under half of the gap, and the rest is unexplained. From that table come the V and J calls and clone size; the DNA was used to work out D and trimming. This sample holds around 140,000 clones; about 86% were observed only once. The ten largest clones take up about 2.2% of the sample.

This sample was included in a study of blood T cell repertoires in COVID-19 (dated by TCRdb to 2018 to 2021). About the full investigation: Samples covering the acute and convalescent phases of COVID-19 were provided by collaborators in the United States, Italy and Spain. A freely available public database, intended as a resource for researchers studying the immune response to SARS-CoV-2, is where the repertoires were released. The samples were drawn from two sources: the first 160 participants of the ongoing ImmuneRACE study, and 1,000 to 1,500 subjects contributed by 6 global collaborators. Where available, HLA class I and class II types were obtained from metadata supplied by the sample provider rather than from assay-based typing. The material from the prospective study consisted of cDNA or gDNA derived from T cells, B-cell-depleted T cells, or PBMCs. Nearly every sample came with metadata listing a de-identified subject ID, COVID-19 status, age in years and sex. The dataset comprised deeply sampled blood TCRbeta repertoires from subjects exposed to, actively infected with, or recovered from COVID-19. Broad study findings and their caveats: Clinical and demographic metadata were provided uncurated, with the amount varying by source and participant.

The TCR was taken from a man aged 40-55 years with acute COVID-19. The sequenced sample consisted of PBMCs or T cells enriched from blood (not recorded which). This sequence uses TRBV5-6 and TRBJ1-1, and possibly TRBD1, on 5 matching bases. CDR3 reads: CASSWWGRTNTEAFF. The bases read TGTGCCAGCAGCTGGTGGGGCCGGACGAACACTGAAGCTTTCTTT.